This entry lists 16 T cell receptor beta chains sequenced from one sample in a study of blood T cell repertoires in COVID-19. Using immunoSEQ multiplex PCR, the repertoire was profiled, and TCRdb retains in-frame clones only, with some absent. The repertoire includes 90,000 to 130,000 clones, more than 75% of them detected once, and around 3% sits in the top ten. Sample: peripheral blood. These receptors came from a woman aged 50 to 60 with acute or convalescent COVID-19.

V usage is TRBV2 and J usage is TRBJ2-7; TRBD1 aligns across 11 bases. CDR1 is SNHLY, CDR2 FYNNEI, per germline. This CDR3 contains 14 residues. V trimming: 6 bases; J trimming: 3 bases; junction bases outside the gene matches: 4. CDR3 in DNA: TGTGCCAGCAGCCTGGGACAGGGGGTCTACGAGCAGTACTTC. Translated, it gives CASSLGQGVYEQYF. The full variable domain, in which reference TRBV2 and TRBJ2-7 provide the parts outside the CDR3, is EPEVTQTPSHQVTQMGQEVILRCVPISNHLYFYWYRQILGQKVEFLVSFYNNEISEKSEIFDDQFSVERPDGSNFTLKIRSTKLEDSAMYFCASSLGQGVYEQYFGPGTRLTVT.

This clone was observed a handful of times. The genes are TRBV4-1 and TRBJ1-2, with D perhaps matching TRBD1 (5 bases). The CDR3 consists of 16 residues. Trimming took off 1 base at V and 3 bases at J, with 15 bases between the two ends. From germline, CDR1 is MGHRA and CDR2 YSYEKL. Here the CDR3 reads CASSQAGPGMDYGYTF. The CDR3 region has the DNA TGCGCCAGCAGCCAAGCCGGGCCAGGGATGGACTATGGCTACACCTTC.

This clone was seen a handful of times. J is TRBJ2-2 and V is TRBV5-1, with D perhaps TRBD2 (6 bases). Trimming stripped 2 bases from V and 2 bases from J, with 13 bases between. Looked up from germline, CDR1 is SGHRS and CDR2 is YFSETQ. CDR3 size: 16 residues. CDR3 amino acids: CASSFATGANTGELFF. In DNA form, the CDR3 reads TGCGCCAGCAGCTTCGCGACGGGAGCTAACACCGGGGAGCTGTTTTTT. Full variable domain (rest looked up from reference TRBV5-1 and TRBJ2-2): KAGVTQTPRYLIKTRGQQVTLSCSPISGHRSVSWYQQTPGQGLQFLFEYFSETQRNKGNFPGRFSGRQFSNSRSEMNVSTLELGDSALYLCASSFATGANTGELFFGEGSRLTVL.

The gene calls are TRBV10-2 and TRBJ2-2, with D hard to call. This CDR3 region has 13 residues. Deletions cut 7 bases from V and 5 bases from J, with 11 bases between. Germline V CDR1 and CDR2: WSHSY, SAAADI. The CDR3 reads CASIYSSTGELFF. The CDR3 DNA sequence: TGCGCCAGCATTTACTCCTCTACCGGGGAGCTGTTTTTT.

This clone was seen only once. The chain is built from TRBV20-1 and TRBJ2-7; perhaps TRBD1 as D (5 bases). Per the germline V gene, CDR1 is DFQATT and CDR2 is SNEGSKA (reference sequence). The CDR3 consists of 11 residues. The germline V and J ends were trimmed by 0 bases and 5 bases, with 5 bases remaining between them. CDR3: CSARDRDEQYF. CDR3 nucleotide sequence: TGCAGTGCTAGAGACAGGGACGAGCAGTACTTC.

This clone was found once. The chain combines TRBV19 with TRBJ1-1; no firm D call. V lost 3 bases to trimming and J lost 6 bases, with 17 bases between them. Germline values: CDR1 LNHDA, CDR2 SQIVND (reference sequence). The CDR3 runs 15 residues. The CDR3 sequence is CASSMWTGRIPEAFF. DNA for the CDR3: TGTGCCAGTAGTATGTGGACGGGAAGGATCCCTGAAGCTTTCTTT.

This sequence joins TRBV7-2 and TRBJ1-2, with a weak D call TRBD1 (5 bases). The CDR3 is 15 amino acids. From germline, CDR1 is SGHTA and CDR2 FQGNSA. V shed 5 bases and J shed 4 bases, with 17 bases lying between them. CDR3 bases: TGTGCCAGCAGCGCCGGGGGGGGGTACCCCTATGGCTACACCTTC. This translates into CASSAGGGYPYGYTF.

This chain links TRBV5-1 with TRBJ2-3; 7 nucleotides line up with TRBD2. The ends lost 0 bases at V and 4 bases at J; junction bases unmatched: 8. Germline V gene data show CDR1 as SGHRS and CDR2 as YFSETQ. CDR3 length: 16 amino acids. The CDR3 region has the DNA TGCGCCAGCAGCTTGGTTTCGGCGGGAGCCGCAGATACGCAGTATTTT. Its translation: CASSLVSAGAADTQYF.

This chain uses TRBV6-6 with TRBJ1-1, with unresolved D. Germline CDR1 reads MNHNY; CDR2 reads SVGAGI (reference sequence). The CDR3 sequence is 13 residues long. V dropped 7 bases and J dropped 5 bases, with 14 bases sitting between them. For the CDR3, the DNA is TGTGCCAGCATCCACACTCGGGGAACTGAAGCTTTCTTT. Protein product: CASIHTRGTEAFF.

The count of this clone is one. The CDR3 protein is CASRQGQRTQYF. For the CDR3, the DNA is TGCGCCAGCAGACAGGGTCAAAGGACCCAGTACTTC. The chain employs TRBV5-1 and TRBJ2-5, with a possible D match to TRBD1 (6 bases). V was shortened by 5 bases and J by 7 bases, with 12 bases between the two germline ends. The CDR3 has 12 residues. The germline V gene has CDR1 SGHRS and CDR2 YFSETQ.

The chain combines TRBV19 with TRBJ2-7; 10 nucleotides align to TRBD2. J lost 0 bases, V lost 8 bases, and 10 bases had no gene match. CDR1 LNHDA and CDR2 SQIVND come from the germline V gene (reference sequence). CDR3 length: 16 amino acids. The CDR3 region is CASRRTSGTTSYEQYF. In DNA form, the CDR3 reads TGTGCCAGTCGGAGGACTAGCGGCACCACCTCCTACGAGCAGTACTTC.

The chain employs TRBV9 and TRBJ2-5, with 12 bases that match TRBD2. CDR1 and CDR2 from the germline V gene are SGDLS and YYNGEE. The J segment lost 1 base and the V segment lost 3 bases, leaving 1 base of the junction unmatched. This CDR3 has 15 residues. This chain's CDR3 is CASSGGLAGQETQYF. CDR3 DNA sequence: TGTGCCAGCAGCGGGGGACTAGCGGGCCAAGAGACCCAGTACTTC.

The V and J genes are TRBV19 and TRBJ2-1; 7 bases agree with TRBD1. The germline V gene has CDR1 LNHDA and CDR2 SQIVND (reference sequence). The CDR3 length is 15 residues. The J segment lost 0 bases and the V segment lost 3 bases, leaving 2 bases of the junction unmatched. The CDR3, as DNA: TGTGCCAGTAGTATGGACAGGAGCTCCTACAATGAGCAGTTCTTC. Translated: CASSMDRSSYNEQFF.

The V call is TRBV11-1, the J call TRBJ2-2; TRBD1 agrees at 8 bases. J was trimmed by 6 bases and V by 5 bases; bases with no gene match: 5. The CDR3 length is 14 residues. Germline V gene data show CDR1 as SGHAT and CDR2 as FQDESV (reference sequence). The CDR3 DNA follows: TGTGCCAGCAGCGCGACCAGGGGGCCCGGGGAGCTGTTTTTT. This encodes CASSATRGPGELFF.

The rearrangement uses TRBV4-2 and TRBJ2-1; TRBD2 matches at 10 bases. CDR1 and CDR2 (germline): LGHNA, YNFKEQ. J gave up 10 bases and V 0 bases, and 9 bases lay outside the gene matches. The CDR3 runs to 16 residues. The CDR3 DNA sequence: TGTGCCAGCAGCCAAGAGCCAACTAGCGGGGCAGGGGAGCAGTTCTTC. Translation: CASSQEPTSGAGEQFF.

The chain combines TRBV11-2 with TRBJ2-1; 8 positions agree with TRBD2. The CDR3 is 14 amino acids. Germline values: CDR1 SGHAT, CDR2 FQNNGV. V shed 7 bases, J shed 5 bases, and the junction held 7 bases outside the gene matches. CDR3 coding DNA: TGTGCCAGCACCCCGTTTAGCGGGAACAATGAGCAGTTCTTC. Translating it yields CASTPFSGNNEQFF.